The text below deals with one T cell receptor beta chain. What this receptor recognizes is not known. Base qualities were left out, and no much larger clone turns up one base away. The CDR3, cysteine through phenylalanine, is 17 amino acids long. CDR3 DNA is the only sequence kept; it has 51 bases, read in frame from the first base. The sample originates from a study of blood T cell repertoires in COVID-19 (dated by TCRdb to the early 2020s). About the study as a whole: Collaborator samples came from the United States, Italy and Spain and covered acute and convalescent phases of COVID-19. The prospective study material was composed of cDNA or gDNA derived from T cells, B-cell-depleted T cells, or PBMCs. Deeply sampled blood TCRbeta repertoires from subjects exposed to, actively infected with, or recovered from COVID-19 were included in the dataset. The repertoires were released in a freely available public database meant as a resource for research on the immune response to SARS-CoV-2. The samples were drawn from two sources: the first 160 participants of the ongoing ImmuneRACE study, and some 1,300 subjects contributed by 6 global collaborators. Sample metadata almost always included a de-identified subject ID, COVID-19 status, age in years and sex. HLA class I and class II types, where available, came from metadata supplied by the sample provider rather than from assay-based typing.

The collaborating institutions used their own protocols to collect whole blood in K2EDTA tubes. For TCRbeta analysis, collaborator samples were shipped as frozen whole blood, as isolated PBMCs, or as DNA extracted from either sample type. Study-wide findings and limitations: Clinical and demographic metadata were provided uncurated, with the amount varying by source and participant.

TCRbeta CDR3 regions were amplified from genomic DNA by means of the immunoSEQ Assay, a bias-controlled multiplex PCR. As for the original processing: The number of nucleated cells in each sample was estimated by amplification of reference gene primers within the assay. To quantify the absolute abundance of each unique TCRbeta CDR3 rearrangement, sequence reads were collapsed and filtered. For each sample, productive Simpson clonality was calculated by taking the square root of Simpson's diversity index across productive rearrangements. The immuneACCESS repertoire file appears here via TCRdb, limited to in-frame rearrangements. These files lack a portion of the clones; in checked studies, under half of the deficit traces to unresolved V genes, and the cause of the others is not known. D and trimming were read from the DNA, whereas the V and J calls and clone size are those reported in that table. The sample has 100,000 to 110,000 clones on record, around four fifths of them singletons. Around an eighth of the sample is taken by the ten largest.

The sequencing sample was made of peripheral blood. The sequence links TRBV21-1 to TRBJ2-7; the table's D call of TRBD2 was not tested on the DNA. TRBV21-1 is a known pseudogene. The clonotype comes from a middle-aged man with active or convalescent COVID-19. The CDR3 reads as follows: CASSKGPTREGHYEQYF. The DNA sequence is as follows: TGTGCCAGCAGCAAAGGGCCCACGCGGGAGGGCCATTACGAGCAGTACTTC.